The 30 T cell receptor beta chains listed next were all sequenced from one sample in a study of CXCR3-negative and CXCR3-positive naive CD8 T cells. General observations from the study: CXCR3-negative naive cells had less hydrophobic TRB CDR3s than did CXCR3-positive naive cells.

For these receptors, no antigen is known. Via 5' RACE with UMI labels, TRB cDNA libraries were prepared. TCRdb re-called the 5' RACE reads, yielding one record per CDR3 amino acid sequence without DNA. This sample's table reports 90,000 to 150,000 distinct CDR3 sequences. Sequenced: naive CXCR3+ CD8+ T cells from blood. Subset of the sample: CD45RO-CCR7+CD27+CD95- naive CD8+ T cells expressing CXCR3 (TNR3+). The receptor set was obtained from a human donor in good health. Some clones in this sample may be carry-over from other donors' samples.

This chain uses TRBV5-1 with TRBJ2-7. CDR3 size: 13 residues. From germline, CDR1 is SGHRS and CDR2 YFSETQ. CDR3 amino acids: CASSLVGKDEQYF. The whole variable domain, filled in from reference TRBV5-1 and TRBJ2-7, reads KAGVTQTPRYLIKTRGQQVTLSCSPISGHRSVSWYQQTPGQGLQFLFEYFSETQRNKGNFPGRFSGRQFSNSRSEMNVSTLELGDSALYLCASSLVGKDEQYFGPGTRLTVT.

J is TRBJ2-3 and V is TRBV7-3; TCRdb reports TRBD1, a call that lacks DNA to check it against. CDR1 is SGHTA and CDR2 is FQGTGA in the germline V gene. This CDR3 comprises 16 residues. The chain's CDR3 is CASSVGQVPSTDTQYF.

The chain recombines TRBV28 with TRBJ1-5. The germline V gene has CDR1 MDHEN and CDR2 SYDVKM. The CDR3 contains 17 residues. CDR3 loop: CASSRALGHLGSWPQHF.

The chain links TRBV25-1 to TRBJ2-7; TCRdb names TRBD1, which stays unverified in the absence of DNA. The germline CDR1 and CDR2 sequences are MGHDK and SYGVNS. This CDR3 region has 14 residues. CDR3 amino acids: CASSLRGLANEQYF.

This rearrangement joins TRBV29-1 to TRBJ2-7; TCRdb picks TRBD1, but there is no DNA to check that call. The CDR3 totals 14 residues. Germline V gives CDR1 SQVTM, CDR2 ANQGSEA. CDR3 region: CSVEVGGAPYEQYF.

CDR3 region: CASSLQGDSTDTQYF. The chain is built from TRBV7-9 and TRBJ2-3; TCRdb returns TRBD1, unconfirmable since there is no DNA. The CDR3 contains 15 residues. Per germline, CDR1 SEHNR and CDR2 FQNEAQ (reference sequence).

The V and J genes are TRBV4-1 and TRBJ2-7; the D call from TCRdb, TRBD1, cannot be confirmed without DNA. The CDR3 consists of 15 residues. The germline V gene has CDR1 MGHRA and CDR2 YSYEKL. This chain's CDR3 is CASSQEGQGSYEQYF.

CDR3 in amino acids: CASSLDPDRADEQYF. The chain has TRBV7-6 and TRBJ2-7; TCRdb's D gene call, TRBD1, goes unchecked for lack of DNA. Germline loops: CDR1 SGHVS, CDR2 FNYEAQ. There are 15 residues in the CDR3.

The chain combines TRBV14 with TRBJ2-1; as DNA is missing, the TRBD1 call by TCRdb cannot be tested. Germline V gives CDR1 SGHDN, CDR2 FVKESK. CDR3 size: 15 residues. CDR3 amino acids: CASSQVWGGHNEQFF. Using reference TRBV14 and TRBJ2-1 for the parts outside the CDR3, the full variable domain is EAGVTQFPSHSVIEKGQTVTLRCDPISGHDNLYWYRRVMGKEIKFLLHFVKESKQDESGMPNNRFLAERTGGTYSTLKVQPAELEDSGVYFCASSQVWGGHNEQFFGPGTRLTVL.

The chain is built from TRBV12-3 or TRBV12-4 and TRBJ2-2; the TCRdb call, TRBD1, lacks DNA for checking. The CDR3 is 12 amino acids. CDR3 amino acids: CASSLGVVELFF.

This chain's CDR3 is CASSAAGGYEQYF. V gene TRBV19 combines with J gene TRBJ2-7; TCRdb picks TRBD2, but there is no DNA to check that call. CDR3 length: 13 residues. Germline CDR1 is LNHDA and CDR2 is SQIVND (reference sequence).

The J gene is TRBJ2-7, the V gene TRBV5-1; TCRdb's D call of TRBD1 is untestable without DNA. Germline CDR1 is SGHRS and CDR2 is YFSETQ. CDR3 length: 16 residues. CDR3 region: CASSRRVGEITYEQYF.

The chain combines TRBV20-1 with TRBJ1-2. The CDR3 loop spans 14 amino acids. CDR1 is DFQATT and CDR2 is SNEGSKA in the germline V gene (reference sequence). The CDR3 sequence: CSAQGGERDYGYTF.

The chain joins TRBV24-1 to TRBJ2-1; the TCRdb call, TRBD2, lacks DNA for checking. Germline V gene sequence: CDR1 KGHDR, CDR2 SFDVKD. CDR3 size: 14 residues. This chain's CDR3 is CATSDPLAGGALYF.

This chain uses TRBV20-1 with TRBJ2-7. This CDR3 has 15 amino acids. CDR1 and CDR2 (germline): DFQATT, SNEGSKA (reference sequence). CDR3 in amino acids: CSANPRARPAYEQYF.

The CDR3 is CASSQVFETAENTEAFF. The gene calls are TRBV4-2 and TRBJ1-1. Per germline, CDR1 LGHNA and CDR2 YNFKEQ. The CDR3 has 17 residues.

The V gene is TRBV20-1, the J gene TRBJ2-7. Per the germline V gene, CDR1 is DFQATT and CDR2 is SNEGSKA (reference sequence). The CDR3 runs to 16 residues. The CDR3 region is CSATPKRGEVSYEQYF.

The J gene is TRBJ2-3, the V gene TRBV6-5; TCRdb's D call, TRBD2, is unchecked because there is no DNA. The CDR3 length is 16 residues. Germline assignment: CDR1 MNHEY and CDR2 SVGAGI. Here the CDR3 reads CASSYSLAGGKDTQYF.

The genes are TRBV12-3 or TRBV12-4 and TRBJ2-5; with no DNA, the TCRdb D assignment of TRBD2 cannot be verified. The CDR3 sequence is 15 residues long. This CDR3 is CASRPTSGGSQGQYF.

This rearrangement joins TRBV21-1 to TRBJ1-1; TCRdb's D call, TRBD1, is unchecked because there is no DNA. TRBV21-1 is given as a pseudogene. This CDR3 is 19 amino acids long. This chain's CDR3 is CASSKASTETSHMNTEAFF.

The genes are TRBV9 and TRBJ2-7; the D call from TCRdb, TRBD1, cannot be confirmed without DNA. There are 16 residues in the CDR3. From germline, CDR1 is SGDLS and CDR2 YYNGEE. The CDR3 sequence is CASSVSDRAFIMEQYF.

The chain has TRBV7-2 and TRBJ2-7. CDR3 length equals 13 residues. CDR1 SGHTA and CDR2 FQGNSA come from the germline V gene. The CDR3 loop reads CASSLRVPHEQYF. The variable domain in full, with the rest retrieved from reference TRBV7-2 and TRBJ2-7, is GAGVSQSPSNKVTEKGKDVELRCDPISGHTALYWYRQSLGQGLEFLIYFQGNSAPDKSGLPSDRFSAERTGGSVSTLTIQRTQQEDSAVYLCASSLRVPHEQYFGPGTRLTVT.

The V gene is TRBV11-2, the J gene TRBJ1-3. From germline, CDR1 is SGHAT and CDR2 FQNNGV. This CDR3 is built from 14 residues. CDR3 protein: CASRDSDSGNTIYF.

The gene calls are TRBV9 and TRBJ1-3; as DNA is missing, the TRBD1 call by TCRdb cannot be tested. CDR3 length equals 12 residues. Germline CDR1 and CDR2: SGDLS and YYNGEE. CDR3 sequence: CASSVDEGTIYF. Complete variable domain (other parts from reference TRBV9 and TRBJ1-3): DSGVTQTPKHLITATGQRVTLRCSPRSGDLSVYWYQQSLDQGLQFLIQYYNGEERAKGNILERFSAQQFPDLHSELNLSSLELGDSALYFCASSVDEGTIYFGEGSWLTVV.

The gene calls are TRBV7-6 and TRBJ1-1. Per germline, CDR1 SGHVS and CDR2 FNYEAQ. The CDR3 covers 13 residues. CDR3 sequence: CASSLALNTEAFF.

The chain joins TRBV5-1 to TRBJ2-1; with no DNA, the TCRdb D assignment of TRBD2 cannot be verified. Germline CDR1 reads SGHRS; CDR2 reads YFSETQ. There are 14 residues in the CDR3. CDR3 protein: CASSLSGGYNEQFF. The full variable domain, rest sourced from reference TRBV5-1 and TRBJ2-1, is KAGVTQTPRYLIKTRGQQVTLSCSPISGHRSVSWYQQTPGQGLQFLFEYFSETQRNKGNFPGRFSGRQFSNSRSEMNVSTLELGDSALYLCASSLSGGYNEQFFGPGTRLTVL.

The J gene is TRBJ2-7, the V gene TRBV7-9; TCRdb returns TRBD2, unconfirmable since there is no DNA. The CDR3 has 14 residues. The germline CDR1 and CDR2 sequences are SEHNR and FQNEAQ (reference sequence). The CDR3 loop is CASSSRDSPDEQYF.

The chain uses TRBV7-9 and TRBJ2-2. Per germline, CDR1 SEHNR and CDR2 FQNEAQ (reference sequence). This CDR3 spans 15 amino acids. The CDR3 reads CASSLVLRNTGELFF.

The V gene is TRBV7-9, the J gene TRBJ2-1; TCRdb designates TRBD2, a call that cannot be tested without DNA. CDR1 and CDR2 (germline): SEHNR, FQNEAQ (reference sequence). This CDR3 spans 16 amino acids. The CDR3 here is CASSLASGRESYEQFF.

CDR3 loop: CASIPGGASDTQYF. V usage is TRBV6-5 and J usage is TRBJ2-3; TCRdb lists TRBD1, though no DNA is available to test this call. Germline V gene lookup returns CDR1 MNHEY and CDR2 SVGAGI. CDR3 length: 14 residues.